The 11 T cell receptor beta chains below all came from one sample that was sequenced in a study of response to subunit inactivated influenza vaccine. TCRdb fed the RT-PCR reads into MiXCR, producing one record per CDR3 protein. The sample records 500,000 to 550,000 distinct CDR3 sequences, approximately 24% being singletons. This same sample was also taken into another study, of T cells expressing NK-cell markers. As that report states: UMIs accompanied the 5'RACE template switching by which TCR beta cDNA was made.

The sequencing used CD4+ T cells sorted from PBMCs, collected 12 days after vaccination. Source of these receptors: a man in his fifties or sixties who received an inactivated influenza vaccine.

The gene calls are TRBV7-2 and TRBJ2-2; D tentatively reads TRBD1 or TRBD2 (5 bases each). The CDR3 covers 14 residues. Germline V gene lookup returns CDR1 SGHTA and CDR2 FQGNSA. The V end lost 3 bases, the J end lost 6 bases, and 11 bases lay between the germline ends. The CDR3 region has the DNA TGTGCCAGCAGCTTCCTACTAGGGGCCGGGGAGCTGTTTTTT. It translates to CASSFLLGAGELFF.

The chain recombines TRBV6-2 or TRBV6-3 with TRBJ2-1; D not resolved. The CDR3 spans 12 residues. CDR1 and CDR2 from the germline V gene are MNHEY and SVGEGT. V lost 7 bases and J lost 7, with 11 bases in between. The CDR3 DNA reads TGTGCCAGCACCCAAGGCGGTAATGAGCAGTTCTTC. Translated: CASTQGGNEQFF.

V gene TRBV20-1 combines with J gene TRBJ2-7; 11 bases line up with TRBD2. There are 17 residues in the CDR3. Germline values: CDR1 DFQATT, CDR2 SNEGSKA (reference sequence). CDR3 DNA sequence: TGCAGCCGGAGGGGAGAACTAGCGGGAGAATCGAAGAAAGAGCAGTACTTC. Translation: CSRRGELAGESKKEQYF.

The chain combines TRBV29-1 with TRBJ2-5; possibly TRBD1 for D (6 bases). V lost 5 bases to trimming and J lost 5 bases, with 12 bases between them. The length of the CDR3 is 12 residues. The germline V gene has CDR1 SQVTM and CDR2 ANQGSEA. CDR3 coding DNA: TGCAGCGTTAGGGGGTCGGGGGAGACCCAGTACTTC. This codes for CSVRGSGETQYF.

This chain connects TRBV7-9 to TRBJ1-4; 7 nucleotides align to TRBD1. The CDR3 sequence is 15 residues long. V lost 5 bases, J lost 6 bases, and 9 bases stayed unmatched. Germline values: CDR1 SEHNR, CDR2 FQNEAQ (reference sequence). CDR3 amino acids: CASSKDRGRDEKLFF. The CDR3 bases are TGTGCCAGCAGCAAAGATAGGGGGCGAGATGAAAAACTGTTTTTT. Complete variable domain (other parts from reference TRBV7-9 and TRBJ1-4): DTGVSQNPRHKITKRGQNVTFRCDPISEHNRLYWYRQTLGQGPEFLTYFQNEAQLEKSRLLSDRFSAERPKGSFSTLEIQRTEQGDSAMYLCASSKDRGRDEKLFFGSGTQLSVL.

This clonotype was observed a few times. This rearrangement joins TRBV29-1 to TRBJ2-1; 12 bases map to TRBD2. The V segment lost 3 bases and the J segment 2 bases; nucleotides outside the gene matches: 8. The CDR3 is made up of 17 amino acids. CDR1 is SQVTM and CDR2 is ANQGSEA in the germline V gene. DNA of the CDR3: TGCAGCGTTGACTCTAGCGGGGGGGCCACTACCTACAATGAGCAGTTCTTC. It encodes CSVDSSGGATTYNEQFF.

The chain joins TRBV7-8 to TRBJ2-3; TRBD2 might be the D (6 bases). Germline V gene sequence: CDR1 SGHVS, CDR2 FQNEAQ. This CDR3 is 15 amino acids long. V was shortened by 1 base and J by 0 bases, with 8 bases between the two germline ends. The CDR3 DNA reads TGTGCCAGCAGCTTAGGACTAGTGAGCACAGATACGCAGTATTTT. This translates into CASSLGLVSTDTQYF.

In this sample, this clonotype turned up a few times. V is TRBV7-2 and J is TRBJ1-1, with TRBD1 matching over 7 bases. This CDR3 contains 16 residues. Trimming cost V 4 bases and J 8 bases; bases outside gene matches: 16. Per the germline V gene, CDR1 is SGHTA and CDR2 is FQGNSA. CDR3 DNA sequence: TGTGCCAGCAGCTCGGGGTTTCTGGGAACCAGGGGGGAAGCTTTCTTT. Translation: CASSSGFLGTRGEAFF.

There are a few counts of this clonotype. This chain connects TRBV30 to TRBJ1-5; D not resolved. The germline V and J ends were trimmed by 4 bases and 3 bases, with 10 bases remaining between them. Germline CDR1 and CDR2: GTSNPN and SVGIG (reference sequence). The CDR3 spans 13 residues. CDR3 DNA sequence: TGTGCCTGGACAACGGGTTACAATCAGCCCCAGCATTTT. It translates to CAWTTGYNQPQHF. The variable domain in full, completed from reference TRBV30 and TRBJ1-5, reads SQTIHQWPATLVQPVGSPLSLECTVEGTSNPNLYWYRQAAGRGLQLLFYSVGIGQISSEVPQNLSASRPQDRQFILSSKKLLLSDSGFYLCAWTTGYNQPQHFGDGTRLSIL.

In DNA, the CDR3 is TGCGCCAGCAGCCATTTCCAAGCCGGGACAGGGTCCTACGAGCAGTACTTC. It is translated as CASSHFQAGTGSYEQYF. The rearrangement uses TRBV4-3 and TRBJ2-7; 9 bases fit TRBD1. CDR3 length: 17 residues. V was pared by 3 bases and J by 1 base, with 10 bases of the junction left unmatched. Germline CDR1 LGHNA, CDR2 YSLEER.

The V gene is TRBV12-3 or TRBV12-4, the J gene TRBJ2-7; unclear D gene. This CDR3 is built from 13 residues. The ends were cut back, 6 bases at V and 6 bases at J, with 15 bases in the middle. The chain's CDR3 is CASRANWSPEQYF. The CDR3 DNA reads TGTGCCAGCAGAGCGAATTGGAGCCCCGAGCAGTACTTC.